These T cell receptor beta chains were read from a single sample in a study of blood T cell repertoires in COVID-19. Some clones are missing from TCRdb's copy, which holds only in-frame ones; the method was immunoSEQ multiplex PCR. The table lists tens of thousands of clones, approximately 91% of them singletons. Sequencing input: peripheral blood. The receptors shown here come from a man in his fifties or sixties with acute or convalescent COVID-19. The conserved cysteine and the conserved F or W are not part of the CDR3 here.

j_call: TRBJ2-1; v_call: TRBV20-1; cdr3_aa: SASRTSRSYNEQF
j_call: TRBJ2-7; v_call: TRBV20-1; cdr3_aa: SASVGGATSLYEQY
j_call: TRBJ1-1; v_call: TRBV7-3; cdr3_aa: ASSSQSSTEAF
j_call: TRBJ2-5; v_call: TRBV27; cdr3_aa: ATKKGAGETQY
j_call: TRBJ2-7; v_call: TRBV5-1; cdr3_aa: ASSPRGPMAYEQY
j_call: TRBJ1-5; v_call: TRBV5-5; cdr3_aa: ASSLVPSSNQPQH
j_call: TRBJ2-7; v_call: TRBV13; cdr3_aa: ASSFLTGGLFEQY
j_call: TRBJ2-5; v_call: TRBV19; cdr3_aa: ASAGQVQETQY
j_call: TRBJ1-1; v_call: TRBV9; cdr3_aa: ASSRLGNTEAF
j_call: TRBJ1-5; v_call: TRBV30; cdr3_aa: AWSEHSNQPQH
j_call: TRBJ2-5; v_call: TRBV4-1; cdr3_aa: ASSRIAGGQETQY
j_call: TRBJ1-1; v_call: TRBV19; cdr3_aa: ASMIRDRDTEAF
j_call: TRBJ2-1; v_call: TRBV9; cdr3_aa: ASSEAQGVRDEQF
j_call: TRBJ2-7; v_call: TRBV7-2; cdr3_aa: ASSLAWDRTYEQY
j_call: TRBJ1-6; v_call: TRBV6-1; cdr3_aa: ASSEWRGGYNSPLH
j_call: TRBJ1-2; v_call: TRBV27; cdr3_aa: ASSSSRGWGYGYT
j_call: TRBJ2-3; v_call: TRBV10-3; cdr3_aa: AISGVGGSGGLAGEDTQY
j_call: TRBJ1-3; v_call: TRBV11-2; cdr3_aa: ASSFQGAWGGNTIY